This T cell receptor (beta chain) was retrieved from a study of cytomegalovirus exposure and HLA in healthy donors (dated 2017 in TCRdb). With respect to the entire study: An earlier analysis of around 600 of the donors reported 250 to 300 Gb of sequence data and some 120 million unique TCR beta sequences from some 180 million T cells. An early release covering about 600 HLA-typed donors comprised 300 to 350 gigabases of sequencing data and around 85 million unique TCR sequences. Of the approximately 400 genotyped donors, over 70% fell in the genetic ancestry cluster associated with self-reported Caucasian donors. The study aimed to test whether cataloging public T cell receptors could reveal signatures of past pathogen exposure. Using immunosequencing, the study profiled T cell repertoires from 500 to 800 subjects and related those repertoires to cytomegalovirus serostatus. A separate validation cohort of roughly 110 different subjects was used in addition to the 666-subject first cohort. To predict cytomegalovirus infection status, the study brought together high-throughput TCR immunosequencing, statistical association of individual TCRs with disease status, and machine learning. In a later analysis, previously published TCR beta repertoires from fewer than 750 donors were re-analyzed and high-resolution HLA genotyping was added so that TCR occurrence patterns could be studied. Rather than using new phenotypic data, the later analysis identified candidate immune exposures from TCR beta sequences and from how often those sequences occurred across donors. An earlier analysis of nearly 600 of the donors applied high-throughput TCR beta sequencing to assess whether each TCR beta V gene segment acted as functional or pseudogenic. Donor age, sex, ethnicity and CMV serostatus were collected together with the repertoire data. In a later genetic analysis, genome-wide SNP genotypes for about three fifths of the 666 donors were used, and that subset was treated as a discovery cohort. Every discovery cohort repertoire had been produced on one sequencing platform. HLA typing covered class I and class II loci at four-digit resolution. Typing coverage differed by locus: A, B, C, DRB1 and DQB1 were typed in about 620-630 donors, DQA1 in roughly 510, DPA1 in roughly 590, and DPB1 in just under 490. Because of strong linkage in the cohort, roughly five DR-DQ haplotypes were treated as single units for association and clustering. Among 300 to 500 genotyped donors of the cohort, an average of roughly 230,000 unique TCR beta nucleotide sequences was sequenced per donor, of which 15% to 20% were non-productive.

The library came from the immunoSEQ multiplex PCR assay. For the multiplex PCR, a mixture combining 60 forward primers for TCR Vbeta segments and 13 reverse primers for TCR Jbeta segments was used. Amplification of the CDR3 region of rearranged TCR beta genes was performed with a multiplex PCR assay on genomic DNA. The amplified TCR beta libraries were sequenced on the Illumina HiSeq System as 87-base-pair reads. The authors' analysis ran thus. In a later analysis, 80 million or so unique TCR beta chains were counted across the roughly 700 repertoires, and around 10 million of these chains were shared by at least two donors. To remove PCR and sequencing errors, raw reads were error-corrected and collapsed into unique sequences using a nearest-neighbor algorithm that merged closely related sequences. CDR3 sequences were aligned to IMGT reference sequences to assign V, D and J gene segments. Each retained sequence needed at least a six-nucleotide match to both a V gene segment and a J gene segment. Rearrangements were classified as productive when the CDR3 lacked stop codons and remained in frame with V and J, and all other rearrangements were classified as non-productive. Following IMGT convention, CDR3 was defined as the stretch from the second conserved V-encoded cysteine to the conserved J-encoded phenylalanine. The earlier analysis of about 590 of the donors excluded sequences that lacked an unambiguous match to a single V gene segment. An earlier analysis of a few hundred of the donors called V segments functional above 56.7% productive rearrangements and segregating when the between-donor standard deviation exceeded 5%. A statistical classification framework was built for diagnosing cytomegalovirus status from the catalog of TCR beta chain sequences. V and J gene assignment, in a later analysis, came from comparing TCR nucleotide sequences with IMGT/GENE-DB human TR gene sequences. A later analysis assigned CDR3 sequences and most-parsimonious VDJ recombination scenarios with the TCRdist pipeline. In a later analysis, each TCR beta chain was defined by its CDR3 amino acid sequence together with its V-gene family, and reads lacking a unique V-gene family were excluded. A later analysis removed several hundred highly shared, low-generation-probability nucleotide sequences to deal with suspected cross-contamination and a sequencing artifact. In a later analysis, a clonal expansion index for each public chain was calculated from normalized within-repertoire ranks of inferred template counts. In a later analysis, generation probabilities were computed with a VDJ recombination model fitted to out-of-frame rearrangements, and the resulting probabilities were checked against IGoR. A later analysis scored TCR-TCR, TCR-HLA and TCR-CMV co-occurrence with hypergeometric tests, applying a repertoire-size bias correction to TCR pairs. In a later analysis, false discovery rates were estimated by permuting HLA or CMV assignments 20 times. A later analysis grouped co-occurring TCRs with DBSCAN, adding TCRdist sequence similarity when clustering within HLA-allele-positive subsets. Co-occurrence clustering excluded repertoires with fewer than 30,000 or more than 120,000 public chains, plus five with anomalous nucleotide sharing. The table was pulled from immuneACCESS by TCRdb, which kept in-frame rearrangements only. Such tables lose some clones; where checked, under half of the loss comes from unresolved V genes, and the rest has no known cause. That table is the source of V, J and clone size, and D and trimming were worked out from the DNA. This sample has about 120,000 clones in its table, and over 60% of those were observed once. The ten largest clones take up approximately 11% of the sample.

General findings and caveats noted by the study authors: According to a later genetic analysis, donors in an Asian-associated ancestry cluster had fewer N-insertions in productive TCRs than the approximately 700-donor mean. Sequencing depth was assumed to be roughly uniform across donors in the presence/absence analyses, though that assumption may not hold. Most TCR sequences were observed very rarely across donors, whereas some public TCRs were present in many individuals. Because HLA typing was unavailable for some donors at each locus, only the typed subset was used in association tests. In both the original and validation cohorts, the classifier was reported to diagnose cytomegalovirus status with high specificity and sensitivity. In a later analysis, most CMV-associated TCR beta chains were found to appear HLA-restricted, with HLA associations seemingly driven largely by CMV exposure. An earlier analysis of approximately 530 of the donors showed that most TCR beta V segments appeared in productive rearrangements either about 87% or about 30% of the time, which broadly matched IMGT annotations. Correlated functional status among segregating V segments might be attributable to linkage disequilibrium, but an unknown experimental factor could not be ruled out. The authors suggested that the approach could potentially be extended to other disease states and immunological phenotypes. In a later analysis, HLA-associated TCR beta chains showed more clonal expansion and lower generation probabilities than non-associated chains that were equally common. In a later analysis, the rate of TCR association differed among HLA loci, with DRB1 alleles having the most associated TCRs and HLA-C alleles having the fewest. A group of highly shared sequence variants was considered likely to be a technical artifact of the sequencing pipeline. About 17 rarely observed V segments, including chromosome 9 orphons, were excluded from the earlier analysis of some 590 of the donors because counts were too low. Assigning TCR associations to individual alleles was difficult when HLA alleles, especially DR and DQ, strongly co-occurred. Because the 87-base-pair reads could not distinguish some IMGT-functional V segments, including TRBV6-2 and TRBV6-3, those segments were excluded. Specific HLA alleles were associated with around 18,000 TCR beta sequences at a false discovery rate of 0.05 in a later analysis. The study listed 164 TCR beta chains as associated with cytomegalovirus. This cohort had only TCR beta chains sequenced, and the lack of alpha or paired-chain data limited which features could be detected. A few of the identified cytomegalovirus-associated TCR beta chains were confirmed in vitro to be specific for cytomegalovirus antigens. A later genetic analysis associated a missense DCLRE1C variant with V-gene and J-gene trimming of TCR beta chains, and an independent cohort replicated the association. In a later analysis, several top co-occurrence clusters were reported to appear linked to parvovirus B19, influenza, CMV and Epstein-Barr virus. A further reported finding was that TCR beta sequences accurately predicted the HLA-A and HLA-B alleles for most subjects in the first cohort. The only immune exposure information available for the cohort was CMV serostatus.

On this clone itself: Which antigen it targets is not known. There are no base qualities to consult, and no much larger clone falls within one base.

The cohort consisted of 650 to 700 healthy bone marrow donors. All cohort members were sampled while nominally healthy, although unrecorded immune exposures were likely present. The donor was CMV seropositive and was included in the group of 250 to 300 seropositive cohort members. Each donor provided a peripheral blood sample, and peripheral blood mononuclear cells were used for TCR beta sequencing. Genomic DNA extraction from the blood cell samples was performed with the Qiagen DNeasy Blood Extraction Kit. The CDR3 spans 15 residues, from the cysteine through the phenylalanine. Of all the DNA, just the CDR3 is kept, 45 bases in frame from base 1. V is shortened by 3 bases, J by 5 bases, and the region joining them spans 16 bases. Reading the germline V gene gives CDR1 SGHTA and CDR2 FQGNSA.

The source of this sequence is a man aged 35-49 years in good health and CMV-seropositive. The V and J segments used are TRBV7-2 and TRBJ1-1; a tentative D match to TRBD1 spans 6 bases. Sequencing used PBMCs. The nucleotide sequence reads as follows: TGTGCCAGCAGCTTTACAGGGATGGGAAGGACTGAAGCTTTCTTT. The translation is CASSFTGMGRTEAFF.